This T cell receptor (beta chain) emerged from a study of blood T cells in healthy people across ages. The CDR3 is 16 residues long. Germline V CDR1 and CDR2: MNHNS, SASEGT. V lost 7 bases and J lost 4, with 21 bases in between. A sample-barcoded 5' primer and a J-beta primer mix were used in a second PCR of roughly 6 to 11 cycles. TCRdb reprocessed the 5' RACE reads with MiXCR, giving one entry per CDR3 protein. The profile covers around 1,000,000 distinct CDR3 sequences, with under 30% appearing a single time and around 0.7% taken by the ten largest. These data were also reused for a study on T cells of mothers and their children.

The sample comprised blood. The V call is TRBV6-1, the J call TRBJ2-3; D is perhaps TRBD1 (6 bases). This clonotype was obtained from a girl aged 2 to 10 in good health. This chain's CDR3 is CASIPNPGHNPDTQYF. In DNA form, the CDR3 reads TGTGCCAGCATTCCAAACCCGGGACACAATCCAGATACGCAGTATTTT.